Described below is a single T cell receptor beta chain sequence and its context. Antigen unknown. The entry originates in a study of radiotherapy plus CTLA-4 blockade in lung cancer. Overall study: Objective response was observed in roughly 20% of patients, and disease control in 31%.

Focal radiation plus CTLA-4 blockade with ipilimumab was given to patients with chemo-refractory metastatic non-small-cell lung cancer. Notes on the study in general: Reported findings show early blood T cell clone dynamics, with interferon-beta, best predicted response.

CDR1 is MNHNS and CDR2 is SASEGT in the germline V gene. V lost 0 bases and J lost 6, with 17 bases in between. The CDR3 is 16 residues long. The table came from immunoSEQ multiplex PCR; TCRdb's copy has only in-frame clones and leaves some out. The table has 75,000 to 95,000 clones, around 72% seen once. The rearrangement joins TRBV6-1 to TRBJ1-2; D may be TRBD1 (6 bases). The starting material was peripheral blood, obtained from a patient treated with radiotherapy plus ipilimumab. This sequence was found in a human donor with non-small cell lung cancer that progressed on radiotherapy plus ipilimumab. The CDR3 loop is CASSEAPGAAGDGYTF. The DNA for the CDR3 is TGTGCCAGCAGTGAAGCGCCAGGGGCCGCAGGGGATGGCTACACCTTC.